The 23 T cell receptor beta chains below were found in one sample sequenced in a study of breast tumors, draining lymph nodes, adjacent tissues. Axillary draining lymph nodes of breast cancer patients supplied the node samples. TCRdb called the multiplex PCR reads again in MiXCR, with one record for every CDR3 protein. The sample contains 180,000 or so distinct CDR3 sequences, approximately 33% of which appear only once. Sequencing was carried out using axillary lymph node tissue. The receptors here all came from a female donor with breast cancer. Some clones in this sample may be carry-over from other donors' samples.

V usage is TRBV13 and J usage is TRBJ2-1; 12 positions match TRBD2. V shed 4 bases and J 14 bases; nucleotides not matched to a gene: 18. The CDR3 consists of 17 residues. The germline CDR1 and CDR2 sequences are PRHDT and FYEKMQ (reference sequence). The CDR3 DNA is TGTGCCAGCAGCTCCTCCGGGACTAGCGGGTACCCACCCCCGGAGTTCTTC. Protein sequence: CASSSSGTSGYPPPEFF.

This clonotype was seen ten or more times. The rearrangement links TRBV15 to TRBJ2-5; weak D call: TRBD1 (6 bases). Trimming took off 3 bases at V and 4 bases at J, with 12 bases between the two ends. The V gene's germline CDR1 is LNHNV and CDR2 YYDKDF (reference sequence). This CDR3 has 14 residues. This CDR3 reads CATSSTQGIETQYF. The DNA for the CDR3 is TGTGCCACCAGCAGTACTCAGGGGATAGAGACCCAGTACTTC.

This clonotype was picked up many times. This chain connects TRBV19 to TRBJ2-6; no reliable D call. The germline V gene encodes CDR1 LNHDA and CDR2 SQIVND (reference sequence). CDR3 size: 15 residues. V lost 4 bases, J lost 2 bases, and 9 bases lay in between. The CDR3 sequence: CASSSKVAGANVLTF. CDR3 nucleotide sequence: TGTGCCAGTAGTAGTAAAGTGGCTGGGGCCAACGTCCTGACTTTC.

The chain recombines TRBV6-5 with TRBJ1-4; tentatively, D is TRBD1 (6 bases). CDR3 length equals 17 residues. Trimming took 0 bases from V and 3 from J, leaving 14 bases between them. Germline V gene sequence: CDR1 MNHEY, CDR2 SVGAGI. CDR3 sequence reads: CASSYSGRGAANEKLFF. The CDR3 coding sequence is TGTGCCAGCAGTTACTCGGGTAGGGGGGCTGCTAATGAAAAACTGTTTTTT.

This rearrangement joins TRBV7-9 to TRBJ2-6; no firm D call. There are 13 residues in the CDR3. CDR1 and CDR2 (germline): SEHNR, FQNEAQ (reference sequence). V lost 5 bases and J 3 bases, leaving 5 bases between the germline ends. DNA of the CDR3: TGTGCCAGCAGCACCATTGGGGCCAACGTCCTGACTTTC. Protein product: CASSTIGANVLTF.

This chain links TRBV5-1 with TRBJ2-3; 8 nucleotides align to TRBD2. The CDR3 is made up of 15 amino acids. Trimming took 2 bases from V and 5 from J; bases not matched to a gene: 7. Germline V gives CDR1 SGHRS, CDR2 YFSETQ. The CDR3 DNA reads TGCGCCAGCAGCTTAAGCGGGGGCTACATAGATACGCAGTATTTT. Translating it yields CASSLSGGYIDTQYF.

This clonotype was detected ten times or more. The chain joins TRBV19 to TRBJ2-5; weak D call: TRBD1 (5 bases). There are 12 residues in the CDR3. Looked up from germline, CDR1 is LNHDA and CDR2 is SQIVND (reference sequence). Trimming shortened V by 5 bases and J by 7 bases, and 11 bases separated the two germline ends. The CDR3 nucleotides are TGTGCCAGTAGTTGGCAGGGTGGGACCCAGTACTTC. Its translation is CASSWQGGTQYF.

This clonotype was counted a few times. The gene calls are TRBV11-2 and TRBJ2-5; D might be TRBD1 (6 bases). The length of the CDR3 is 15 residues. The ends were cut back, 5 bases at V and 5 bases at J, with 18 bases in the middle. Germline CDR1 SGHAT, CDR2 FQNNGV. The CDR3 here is CASSPPVGAYETQYF. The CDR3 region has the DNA TGTGCCAGCAGCCCCCCGGTGGGGGCCTACGAGACCCAGTACTTC. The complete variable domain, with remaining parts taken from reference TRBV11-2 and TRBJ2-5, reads EAGVAQSPRYKIIEKRQSVAFWCNPISGHATLYWYQQILGQGPKLLIQFQNNGVVDDSQLPKDRFSAERLKGVDSTLKIQPAKLEDSAVYLCASSPPVGAYETQYFGPGTRLLVL.

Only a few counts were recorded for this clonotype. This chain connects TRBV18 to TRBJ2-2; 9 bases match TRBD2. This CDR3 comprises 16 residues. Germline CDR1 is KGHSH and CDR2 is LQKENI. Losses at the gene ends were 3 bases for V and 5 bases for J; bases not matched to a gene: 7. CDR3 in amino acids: CASSPDSAGGTGELFF. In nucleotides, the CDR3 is TGTGCCAGCTCACCGGACTCAGCGGGAGGTACCGGGGAGCTGTTTTTT. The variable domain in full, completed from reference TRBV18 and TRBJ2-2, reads NAGVMQNPRHLVRRRGQEARLRCSPMKGHSHVYWYRQLPEEGLKFMVYLQKENIIDESGMPKERFSAEFPKEGPSILRIQQVVRGDSAAYFCASSPDSAGGTGELFFGEGSRLTVL.

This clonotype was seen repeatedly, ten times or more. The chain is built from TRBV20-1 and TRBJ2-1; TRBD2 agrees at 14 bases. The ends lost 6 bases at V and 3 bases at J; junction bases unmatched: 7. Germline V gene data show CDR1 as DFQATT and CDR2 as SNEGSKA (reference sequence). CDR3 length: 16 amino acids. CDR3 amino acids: CSARLAGGLGYNEQFF. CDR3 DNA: TGCAGTGCAAGACTAGCGGGGGGGCTAGGCTACAATGAGCAGTTCTTC.

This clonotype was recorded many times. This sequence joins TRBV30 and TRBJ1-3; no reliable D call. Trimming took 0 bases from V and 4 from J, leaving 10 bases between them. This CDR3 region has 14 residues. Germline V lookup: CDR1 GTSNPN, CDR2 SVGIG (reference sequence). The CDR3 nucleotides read TGTGCCTGGAGTGTAGTGCCGAGGGGAAACACCATATATTTT. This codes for CAWSVVPRGNTIYF.

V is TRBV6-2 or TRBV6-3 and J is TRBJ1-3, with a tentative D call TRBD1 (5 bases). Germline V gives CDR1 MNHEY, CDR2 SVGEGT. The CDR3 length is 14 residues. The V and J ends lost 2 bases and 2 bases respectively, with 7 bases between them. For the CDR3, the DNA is TGTGCCAGCAGTTACGGAGGGGCTGGAAACACCATATATTTT. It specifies CASSYGGAGNTIYF.

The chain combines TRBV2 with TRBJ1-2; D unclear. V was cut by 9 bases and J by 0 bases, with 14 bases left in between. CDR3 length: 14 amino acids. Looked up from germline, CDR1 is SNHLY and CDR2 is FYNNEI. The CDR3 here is CASSGRVTNYGYTF. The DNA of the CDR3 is TGTGCCAGTAGCGGGAGGGTGACTAACTATGGCTACACCTTC.

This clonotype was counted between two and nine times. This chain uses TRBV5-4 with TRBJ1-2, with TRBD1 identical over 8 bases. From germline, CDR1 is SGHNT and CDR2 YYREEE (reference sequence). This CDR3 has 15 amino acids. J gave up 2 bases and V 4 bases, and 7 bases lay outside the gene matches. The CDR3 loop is CASSGTGGINYGYTF. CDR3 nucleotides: TGTGCCAGCAGCGGAACAGGGGGAATAAACTATGGCTACACCTTC.

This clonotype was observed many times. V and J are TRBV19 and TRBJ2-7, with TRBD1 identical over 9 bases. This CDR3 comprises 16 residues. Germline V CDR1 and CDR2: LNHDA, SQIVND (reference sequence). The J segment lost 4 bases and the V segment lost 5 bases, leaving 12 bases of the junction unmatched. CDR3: CASSSGQGPGLYEQYF. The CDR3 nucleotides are TGTGCCAGTAGTTCGGGACAGGGTCCTGGCCTTTACGAGCAGTACTTC.

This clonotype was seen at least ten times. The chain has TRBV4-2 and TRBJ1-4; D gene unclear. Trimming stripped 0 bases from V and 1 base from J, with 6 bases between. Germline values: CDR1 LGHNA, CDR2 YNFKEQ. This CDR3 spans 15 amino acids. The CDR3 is CASSQEPGTNEKLFF. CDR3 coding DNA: TGTGCCAGCAGCCAAGAGCCAGGAACTAATGAAAAACTGTTTTTT.

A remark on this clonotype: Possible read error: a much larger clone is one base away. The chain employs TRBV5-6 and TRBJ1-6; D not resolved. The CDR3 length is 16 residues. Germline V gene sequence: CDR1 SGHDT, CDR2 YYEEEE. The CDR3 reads CASSYGLLSHNSPLHF. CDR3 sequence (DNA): TGTGCCAGCAGCTACGGACTGCTCTCCCATAATTCACCCCTCCACTTT.

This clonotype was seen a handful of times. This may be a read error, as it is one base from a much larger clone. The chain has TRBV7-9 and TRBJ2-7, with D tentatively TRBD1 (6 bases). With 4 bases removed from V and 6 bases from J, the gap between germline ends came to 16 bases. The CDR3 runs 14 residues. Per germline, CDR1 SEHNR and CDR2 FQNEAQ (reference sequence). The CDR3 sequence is CASSSRGRGCEQYF. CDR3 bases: TGTGCCAGCAGCTCCAGGGGCAGGGGCTGCGAGCAGTACTTC.

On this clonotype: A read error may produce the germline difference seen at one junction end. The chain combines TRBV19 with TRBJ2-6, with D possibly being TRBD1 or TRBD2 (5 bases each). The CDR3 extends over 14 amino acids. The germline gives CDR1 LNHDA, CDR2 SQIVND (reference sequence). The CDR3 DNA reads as TGTGCCAGTAGGAGGAGCTCCGGGGCCAACGTCCCGACTTTC. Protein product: CASRRSSGANVPTF.

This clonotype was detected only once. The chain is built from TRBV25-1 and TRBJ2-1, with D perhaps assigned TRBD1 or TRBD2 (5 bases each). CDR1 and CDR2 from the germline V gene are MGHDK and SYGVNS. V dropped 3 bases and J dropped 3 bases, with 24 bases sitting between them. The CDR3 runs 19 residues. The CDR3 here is CASSDPSRGVGENYNEQFF. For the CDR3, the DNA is TGTGCCAGCAGTGACCCTTCCCGGGGAGTGGGGGAGAACTACAATGAGCAGTTCTTC.

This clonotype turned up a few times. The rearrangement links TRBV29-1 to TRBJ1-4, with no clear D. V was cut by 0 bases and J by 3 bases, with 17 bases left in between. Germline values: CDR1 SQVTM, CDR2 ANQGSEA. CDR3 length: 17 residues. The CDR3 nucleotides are TGCAGCGTTGAAGAAAGGTTACGTCCTGGGGCTAATGAAAAACTGTTTTTT. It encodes CSVEERLRPGANEKLFF.

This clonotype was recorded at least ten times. The CDR3 nucleotides are TGCAGTGCTAGAGTTCCTAGCGGGAGGGGGACAGATACGCAGTATTTT. Amino acid sequence: CSARVPSGRGTDTQYF. This chain uses TRBV20-1 with TRBJ2-3, with 12 bases that match TRBD2. The CDR3 is 16 residues long. Germline CDR1 and CDR2: DFQATT and SNEGSKA (reference sequence). With 1 base clipped from V and 3 bases from J, the junction kept 5 bases outside the gene matches.

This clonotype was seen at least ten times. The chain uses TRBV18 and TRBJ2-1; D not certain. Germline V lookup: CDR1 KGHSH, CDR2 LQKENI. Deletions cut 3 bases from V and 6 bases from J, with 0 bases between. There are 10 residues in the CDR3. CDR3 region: CASSPNEQFF. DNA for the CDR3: TGTGCCAGCTCACCCAATGAGCAGTTCTTC.